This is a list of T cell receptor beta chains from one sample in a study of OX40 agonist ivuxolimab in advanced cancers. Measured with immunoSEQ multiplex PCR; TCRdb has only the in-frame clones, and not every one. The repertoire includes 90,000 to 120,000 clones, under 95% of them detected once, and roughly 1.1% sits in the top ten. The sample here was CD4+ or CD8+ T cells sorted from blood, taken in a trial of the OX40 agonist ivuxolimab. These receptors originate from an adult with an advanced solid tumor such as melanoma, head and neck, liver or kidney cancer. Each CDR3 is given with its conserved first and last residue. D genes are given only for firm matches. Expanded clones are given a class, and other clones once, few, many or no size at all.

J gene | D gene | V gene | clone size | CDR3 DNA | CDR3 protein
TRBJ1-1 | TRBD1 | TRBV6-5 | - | TGTGCCAGCAGGAACCGGGACAGGGGGTACGCTTTCTTT | CASRNRDRGYAFF
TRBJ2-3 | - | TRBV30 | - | TGTGCCTGGAGTTTTGGGCTCACAGATACGCAGTATTTT | CAWSFGLTDTQYF
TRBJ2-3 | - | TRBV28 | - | TGTGCCAGCAGTTTAAGAGGGGACCCCACAGATACGCAGTATTTT | CASSLRGDPTDTQYF
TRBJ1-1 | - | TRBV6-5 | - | TGTGCCAGCAGTCCTCATGGAGAGGAGTCCACTGAAGCTTTCTTT | CASSPHGEESTEAFF
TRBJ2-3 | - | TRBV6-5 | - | TGTGCCAGCAGCCAAAGACAACTAAGTGGAGATACGCAGTATTTT | CASSQRQLSGDTQYF
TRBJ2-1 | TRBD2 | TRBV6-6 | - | TGTGCCAGCAGCCGACTAGCGGGAGGCTCCTACAATGAGCAGTTCTTC | CASSRLAGGSYNEQFF
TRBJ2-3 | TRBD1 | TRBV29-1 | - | TGCAGCGTTGAAGATCGGGACAGGGGTCCAGATACGCAGTATTTT | CSVEDRDRGPDTQYF
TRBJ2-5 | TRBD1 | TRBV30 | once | TGTGCCTGGGACAGGGGGCGTAGCCAAGAGACCCAGTACTTC | CAWDRGRSQETQYF
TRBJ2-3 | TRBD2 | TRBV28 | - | TGTGCCAGCACGCAGCTAGCGGATAGCACAGATACGCAGTATTTT | CASTQLADSTDTQYF
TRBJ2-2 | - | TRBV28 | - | TGTGCCAGCAGTTTATATTCCCCCCTTACTAGCCCGAACACCGGGGAGCTGTTTTTT | CASSLYSPLTSPNTGELFF
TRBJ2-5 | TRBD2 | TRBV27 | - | TGTGCCGGCCTTAGCGGGGACGGAGAGACCCAGTACTTC | CAGLSGDGETQYF
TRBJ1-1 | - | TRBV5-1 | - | TGCGCCAGCAGGATTAGGGGGATCGGTACTGAAGCTTTCTTT | CASRIRGIGTEAFF
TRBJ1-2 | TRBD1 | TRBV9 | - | TGTGCCAGCAGCTCGGGACAGGGTGCTTCGGGCTACACCTTC | CASSSGQGASGYTF
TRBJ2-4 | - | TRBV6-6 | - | TGTGCCTCCAAGCCCATAGCCAAAAACATTCAGTACTTC | CASKPIAKNIQYF
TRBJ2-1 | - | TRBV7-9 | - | TGTGCCAGCAGCTTGAGGGCCCCTAGCTCCTACAATGAGCAGTTCTTC | CASSLRAPSSYNEQFF
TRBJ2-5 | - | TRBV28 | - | TGTGCCAGCAGTTTCCAGGAGGGACGGCAGTACTTC | CASSFQEGRQYF
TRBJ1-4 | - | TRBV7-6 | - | TGTGCCAGCAGCCCGGGGGGGGCCCGGGCCTGGGGAAAACTGTTTTTT | CASSPGGARAWGKLFF
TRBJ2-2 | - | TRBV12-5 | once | TGTGCTAGTGGTTTGGGGACCGGGTCGAACACCGGGGAGCTGTTTTTT | CASGLGTGSNTGELFF
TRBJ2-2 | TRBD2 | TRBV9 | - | TGTGCCAGCAGCGTAGTTGCTAGCGGGAGTTGGACCGGGGAGCTGTTTTTT | CASSVVASGSWTGELFF
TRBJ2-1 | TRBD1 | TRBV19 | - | TGTGCCAGTAGGCAATTGAGGGGGCCCTACAATGAGCAGTTCTTC | CASRQLRGPYNEQFF
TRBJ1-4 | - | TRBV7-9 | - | TGTGCCAGCAGCTTAGCTAATTATGAGCTGTTTTTT | CASSLANYELFF
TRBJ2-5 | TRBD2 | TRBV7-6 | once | TGTGCCAGCAGCTCCGCCCCGGGGGGCGGGAGGAGGGAGACCCAGTACTTC | CASSSAPGGGRRETQYF
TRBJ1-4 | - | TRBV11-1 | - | TGTGCCAGCAGCTCCGTACGGGCGGACCAACCAGGGGAAAAACTGTTTTTT | CASSSVRADQPGEKLFF
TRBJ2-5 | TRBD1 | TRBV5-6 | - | TGTGCCAGCAGCTTGGCAAACAGGGGGCACCGGGAGACCCAGTACTTC | CASSLANRGHRETQYF
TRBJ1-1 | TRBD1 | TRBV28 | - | TGTGCCAGCAGTCGATCCGGGACAGGGGAGGGGATCCGGGACTTT | CASSRSGTGEGIRDF
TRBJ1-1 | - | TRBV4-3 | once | TGCGCCAGCAGCCAAGATCCGTTGGCGAACACTGAAGCTTTCTTT | CASSQDPLANTEAFF
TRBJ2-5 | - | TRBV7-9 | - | TGTGCCAGCAGCCTTGCAACCGGGAGAGGAGAGACCCAGTACTTC | CASSLATGRGETQYF
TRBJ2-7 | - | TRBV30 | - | TGTGCCTGGAGTGTACAGGGTCTAGCGGACTACGAGCAGTACTTC | CAWSVQGLADYEQYF
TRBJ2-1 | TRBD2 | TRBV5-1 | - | TGCGCCAGCAGCTTAGGGCTAGCGGCCTACAATGAGCAGTTCTTC | CASSLGLAAYNEQFF
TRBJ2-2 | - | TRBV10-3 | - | TGTGCCATCAGTCCCGGCAGGGACACCGGGGAGCTGTTTTTT | CAISPGRDTGELFF
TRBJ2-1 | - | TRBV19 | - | TGTGCCAGTAGGCAGGAGAGCTCCTACAATGAGCAGTTCTTC | CASRQESSYNEQFF
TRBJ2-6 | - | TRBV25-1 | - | TGTGCCAGCAGTCCACAGGGCTCTGGGGCCAACGTCCTGACTTTC | CASSPQGSGANVLTF
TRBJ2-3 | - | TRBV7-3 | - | TGTGCCAGCAGCTTGGGGGCGGGAGTAGATACGCAGTATTTT | CASSLGAGVDTQYF
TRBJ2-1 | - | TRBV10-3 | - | TGTGCCCCCCCGACTCTTGGCTGGAGGGAGCAGTTCTTC | CAPPTLGWREQFF
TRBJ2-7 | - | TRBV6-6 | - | TGTGCCAGCAGTTCCGCCGGGTCGTACTACGAGCAGTACTTC | CASSSAGSYYEQYF
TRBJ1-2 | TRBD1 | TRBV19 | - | TGTGCCAGTAGTACCCAAGACAGGGGGCCCGGCTACACCTTC | CASSTQDRGPGYTF
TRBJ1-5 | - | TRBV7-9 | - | TGTGCCAGCAGCCCAAGCTTGGGGCAGGACGATCAGCCCCAGCATTTT | CASSPSLGQDDQPQHF
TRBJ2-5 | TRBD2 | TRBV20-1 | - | TGCAGTCCCGGACTAGAAAAGACCCAGTACTTC | CSPGLEKTQYF
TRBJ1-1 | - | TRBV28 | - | TGTGCCAGCAGGTCGGGGGGGGCAACTTATTTTGAAGCTTTCTTT | CASRSGGATYFEAFF
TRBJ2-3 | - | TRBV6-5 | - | TGTGCCAGCAGCCGGCGCACAGATACGCAGTATTTT | CASSRRTDTQYF
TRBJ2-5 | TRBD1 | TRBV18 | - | TGTGCCAGCTCGGGGACAGCCGAGACCCAGTACTTC | CASSGTAETQYF
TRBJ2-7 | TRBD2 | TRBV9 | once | TGTGCCAGCAGCGTAGGGACTAGCGTGCCCTACGAGCAGTACTTC | CASSVGTSVPYEQYF
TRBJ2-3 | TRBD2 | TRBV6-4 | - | TGTGCCAGCTGGACAAAGCGGGAGTTGACAGATACGCAGTATTTT | CASWTKRELTDTQYF
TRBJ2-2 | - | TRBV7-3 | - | TGTGCCAGCAGCTTATTGGGGGGTTCGAACACCGGGGAGCTGTTTTTT | CASSLLGGSNTGELFF
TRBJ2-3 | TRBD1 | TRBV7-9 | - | TGTGCCAGCAGCTCAGGGTCCGGGACAGGGGGCACAGATACGCAGTATTTT | CASSSGSGTGGTDTQYF